The clone carrying this TCR beta chain was detected ten times or more. TCRbeta library preparation incorporated unique molecular identifiers. Each CDR3 protein is one row after TCRdb ran MiXCR on the PCR reads. This table has 200,000 to 250,000 distinct CDR3 sequences, roughly 11% appearing once. This sample is drawn from a study of T-cell reconstitution after alpha-beta-depleted transplantation in children. Trimming cost V 2 bases and J 7 bases, with 14 bases left between them. This CDR3 has 15 residues. CDR1 and CDR2 from the germline V gene are MDHEN and SYDVKM. Specimen: PBMCs, collected before TCRalphabeta/CD19-depleted stem cell transplant. This rearrangement joins TRBV28 to TRBJ1-4, with a tentative D call TRBD1 (6 bases). This clonotype was sampled from a child under two years old with acute myeloid leukemia, due to receive a stem cell transplant. The CDR3 nucleotides read TGTGCCAGCAGTTTACAGGGGCCGAGGGGTGAAAAACTGTTTTTT. Residues: CASSLQGPRGEKLFF.